This T cell receptor (beta chain) is drawn from a study of OX40 agonist ivuxolimab in advanced cancers. Method: immunoSEQ multiplex PCR; TCRdb's copy keeps in-frame clones and lacks some. The repertoire holds about 50,000 clones, with approximately 95% as singletons. The CDR3 runs 16 residues. Only a few counts were recorded for this clone. The V and J genes are TRBV21-1 and TRBJ1-5. TRBV21-1 is a pseudogene locus. This clonotype originated in an adult with an advanced solid tumor such as melanoma, head and neck, liver or kidney cancer. The sequencing here drew on CD4+ or CD8+ T cells sorted from blood, taken in a trial of the OX40 agonist ivuxolimab. As DNA, the CDR3 is TGTGCCAGCAGCAAATATCGAGCAAATAGCAATCAGCCCCAGCATTTT. It specifies CASSKYRANSNQPQHF.